Listed below are T cell receptor beta chains from one sample, sequenced in a study of response to subunit inactivated influenza vaccine. TCRdb reanalysed the RT-PCR reads using MiXCR and keeps one entry per CDR3 protein. The table shows approximately 700,000 distinct CDR3 sequences, with about 15% occurring only once. The sequences come from PBMCs from blood, collected around 15 days before vaccination. The source of these receptors is a middle-aged man who received an inactivated influenza vaccine. Both conserved end residues are part of each CDR3. For some rows the clone size is stated as once, few or many, or as a class when expanded; others skip it.

J gene	clone size	V gene	CDR3 protein
TRBJ2-7	NA	TRBV6-2/TRBV6-3	CASSRSFYEQYF
TRBJ1-6	few	TRBV5-1	CASSLEESYNSPLHF
TRBJ2-5	few	TRBV12-3/TRBV12-4	CASSLRVIQTQYF
TRBJ2-5	NA	TRBV27	CASSFVADQESQYF
TRBJ2-1	few	TRBV6-5	CASSLTAGGTQQFF
TRBJ2-1	many	TRBV14	CASSQVGGVMAFF
TRBJ2-1	NA	TRBV18	CASSPMAGRDEQFF
TRBJ2-1	NA	TRBV4-1	CASSHRPFNEQFF
TRBJ1-1	NA	TRBV28	CASSLPGATNTEAFF
TRBJ1-2	few	TRBV10-3	CAISGTGIGYGYTF
TRBJ2-3	NA	TRBV19	CATRPAGDTQYF
TRBJ2-6	many	TRBV12-3/TRBV12-4	CASRQTGHGANVLTF
TRBJ2-1	NA	TRBV29-1	CSVVIWRGGLSSYNEQFF
TRBJ2-1	NA	TRBV20-1	CSAPPPGTSGNNEQFF
TRBJ1-3	NA	TRBV12-3/TRBV12-4	CASSSGPRNTIYF
TRBJ2-1	NA	TRBV29-1	CSVVYGYNEQFF
TRBJ2-6	NA	TRBV9	CASSVAWSSGANVLTF
TRBJ1-2	NA	TRBV24-1	CATSDRNAGTPNYGYTF
TRBJ2-1	NA	TRBV5-1	CASSLERAAYNEQFF
TRBJ2-7	once	TRBV5-4	CASSWGRGLAEQYF
TRBJ2-7	many	TRBV4-3	CASSPGLAGGEQYF
TRBJ2-2	NA	TRBV10-3	CAINPGDTGELFF
TRBJ2-7	NA	TRBV15	CATQSDRGTYEQYF
TRBJ1-6	NA	TRBV5-4	CASSQEQGLNSPLHF
TRBJ2-3	many	TRBV12-3/TRBV12-4	CASSPRAGGLADTQYF
TRBJ2-4	NA	TRBV18	CASSPLVPGTGPLAKNIQYF
TRBJ2-1	NA	TRBV3-1	CASSPVGGLLDNEQFF
TRBJ2-7	NA	TRBV24-1	CATSDSDRDTTRNEQYF
TRBJ2-2	NA	TRBV24-1	CATSDTQAGDTGELFF
TRBJ2-7	few	TRBV6-2/TRBV6-3	CASTQGRGAPLEQYF
TRBJ1-2	NA	TRBV11-2	CASSTPLGRGGYGYTF
TRBJ1-4	many	TRBV28	CASRVPTPGGSEKLFF
TRBJ2-1	NA	TRBV3-1	CASSQVLTGQGGTEQFF
TRBJ1-2	NA	TRBV20-1	CSAVGQGIYGYTF
TRBJ2-3	few	TRBV6-5	CASSYLALTDTQYF
TRBJ2-2	few	TRBV11-1	CASRPPVRQGAVNTGELFF
TRBJ1-2	few	TRBV6-4	CASSESDRGTDLYGYTF
TRBJ1-6	NA	TRBV7-2	CASSLIRSPLHF
TRBJ2-3	few	TRBV5-1	CASGPSGPRTDTQYF
TRBJ2-2	NA	TRBV7-9	CASSIVRRGTGELFF
TRBJ2-1	few	TRBV7-3	CASGRRHLGNEQFF